The clone carrying this T cell receptor beta chain was picked up many times. Its antigen is currently unknown. Authors of the study amplified TCR beta CDR3 regions from RNA transcripts. The study used the HTBI primer set for a first-round RT-PCR of the TCR CDR3. TCRdb passed the multiplex PCR reads through MiXCR, listing each CDR3 protein once. The sample lists about 720,000 distinct CDR3 sequences; around 20% were seen once. Trimming stripped 0 bases from V and 0 bases from J, with 3 bases between. CDR3 length: 13 residues. These data come from a study of T cells in Graves' hyperthyroidism and ophthalmopathy. Notes on the study in general: Patients with ophthalmopathy were separated from those with stable hyperthyroidism by a 13 V-J model.

The origin of this receptor is a woman between 45 and 60 years old with Graves' hyperthyroidism that later progressed to Graves' ophthalmopathy. The chain is built from TRBV12-3 or TRBV12-4 and TRBJ2-7; D is unresolved. The sequencing sample was made of blood. The CDR3 protein is CASSLALSYEQYF. The CDR3 DNA is TGTGCCAGCAGTTTAGCCCTCTCCTACGAGCAGTACTTC.